One sample yielded the 27 T cell receptor beta chains listed below, sequenced in a study of regulatory T cells in long-lasting Graves disease. Researchers made TCR beta libraries by using iRepertoire HTBI primers and running Arm-PCR on CDR3 regions. In TCRdb, the multiplex PCR reads were re-called with MiXCR into one record per CDR3 protein. The profile shows some 340,000 distinct CDR3 sequences, roughly 23% of them singletons. The time point here: persistent/refractory GD, antithyroid drugs over 5 years with positive TRAb. The TCR library was made from RNA that had been extracted from PBMCs in TRIzol. The source was peripheral blood mononuclear cells (PBMCs), collected when the disease was refractory, from a patient treated with antithyroid drugs. These receptors came from a woman aged 40 to 50 with Graves disease.

This clonotype was seen repeatedly, ten times or more. The V call is TRBV2, the J call TRBJ2-2, with a possible D match to TRBD1 (5 bases). The CDR3 has 12 amino acids. V shed 7 bases and J shed 6 bases, with 9 bases lying between them. Germline V gene lookup returns CDR1 SNHLY and CDR2 FYNNEI. CDR3 protein: CASIRVAGELFF. In DNA, the CDR3 is TGTGCCAGCATCAGGGTCGCCGGGGAGCTGTTTTTT.

Notes on this clonotype: A much larger clone sits a single nucleotide away, making a read error possible. V gene TRBV2 combines with J gene TRBJ2-5; 8 bases fit TRBD1. Trimming removed 8 bases from V and 5 bases from J; junction bases left unmatched: 13. The CDR3 length is 15 residues. Per the germline V gene, CDR1 is SNHLY and CDR2 is FYNNEI. Here the CDR3 DNA reads TGTGCCAGCGGGACCGGGGGACAGGCTTGGGAGACCCAGTACTTC. It specifies CASGTGGQAWETQYF.

There are many counts of this clonotype. This chain joins TRBV28 and TRBJ1-1, with D tentatively TRBD1 (5 bases). Trimming took 3 bases from V and 1 from J, leaving 21 bases between them. The CDR3 has 18 amino acids. Germline V gene data show CDR1 as MDHEN and CDR2 as SYDVKM. The CDR3 reads CASSLDMGSRAKNTEAFF. The CDR3 DNA reads TGTGCCAGCAGTTTGGACATGGGGAGCAGGGCTAAGAACACTGAAGCTTTCTTT.

The rearrangement links TRBV7-9 to TRBJ2-7, with a possible D match to TRBD2 (5 bases). Germline assignment: CDR1 SEHNR and CDR2 FQNEAQ (reference sequence). The CDR3 has 13 residues. Trimming pared 6 bases from V and 5 bases from J, leaving 14 bases between. The CDR3, as DNA: TGTGCCAGCAGGAAAACGGACTGGGACGAGCAGTACTTC. It yields the protein CASRKTDWDEQYF.

This clonotype was seen a few times. This chain connects TRBV28 to TRBJ2-7, with 9 bases identical to TRBD1. With V trimmed by 2 bases and J by 1 base, 9 bases remained unmatched. CDR3 size: 17 residues. Per the germline V gene, CDR1 is MDHEN and CDR2 is SYDVKM. The CDR3 reads CASSLGEGQGLSYEQYF. Written as DNA, the CDR3 is TGTGCCAGCAGTTTAGGAGAAGGACAGGGGCTTTCCTACGAGCAGTACTTC. Based on the CDR3 plus reference TRBV28 and TRBJ2-7, the full variable domain is DVKVTQSSRYLVKRTGEKVFLECVQDMDHENMFWYRQDPGLGLRLIYFSYDVKMKEKGDIPEGYSVSREKKERFSLILESASTNQTSMYLCASSLGEGQGLSYEQYFGPGTRLTVT.

The DNA of the CDR3 is TGCGCCAGCAGCTTGAAGGCAGGGAGTAACGAGCAGTACTTC. Encoded protein: CASSLKAGSNEQYF. The rearrangement uses TRBV5-1 and TRBJ2-7; D may correspond to TRBD1 or TRBD2 (5 bases each). The germline gives CDR1 SGHRS, CDR2 YFSETQ. V was cut by 1 base and J by 5 bases, with 13 bases left in between. This CDR3 has 14 residues.

There are a few counts of this clonotype. The chain recombines TRBV7-9 with TRBJ2-1; 14 bases map to TRBD2. J lost 5 bases, V lost 4 bases, and 10 bases had no gene match. Germline values: CDR1 SEHNR, CDR2 FQNEAQ (reference sequence). The CDR3 is 18 amino acids. This CDR3 is CASSSPGLAGVRDNEQFF. CDR3 DNA sequence: TGTGCCAGCAGCTCCCCGGGACTAGCGGGAGTTAGGGACAATGAGCAGTTCTTC. Variable domain in full (rest from reference TRBV7-9 and TRBJ2-1): DTGVSQNPRHKITKRGQNVTFRCDPISEHNRLYWYRQTLGQGPEFLTYFQNEAQLEKSRLLSDRFSAERPKGSFSTLEIQRTEQGDSAMYLCASSSPGLAGVRDNEQFFGPGTRLTVL.

Many counts were recorded for this clonotype. The chain recombines TRBV3-1 with TRBJ2-2; D is ambiguous. Between the trimmed V and J ends, which lost 2 bases and 3 bases, there was a span of 4 bases. Germline lookup yields CDR1 LGHDT and CDR2 YNNKEL (reference sequence). This CDR3 region has 13 residues. The CDR3 nucleotides read TGTGCCAGCAGCCAAAGGGACACCGGGGAGCTGTTTTTT. This gives the protein CASSQRDTGELFF.

This clonotype was picked up many times. The rearrangement links TRBV28 to TRBJ2-7; TRBD1 matches 8 bases. The CDR3 covers 14 residues. After removal of 4 bases from V and 2 bases from J, the junction contained 4 bases not matched to a gene. Germline V CDR1 and CDR2: MDHEN, SYDVKM. CDR3: CASSYYRGAYEQYF. CDR3 bases: TGTGCCAGCAGTTATTACAGGGGGGCCTACGAGCAGTACTTC.

CDR3 loop: CASRSSGKTYEQYF. The DNA for the CDR3 is TGTGCCAGCAGGTCGAGCGGGAAAACCTACGAGCAGTACTTC. The rearrangement uses TRBV6-2 or TRBV6-3 and TRBJ2-7, with 7 bases identical to TRBD2. Germline lookup yields CDR1 MNHEY and CDR2 SVGEGT. This CDR3 spans 14 amino acids. The ends lost 6 bases at V and 2 bases at J; junction bases unmatched: 7.

This clonotype showed up just a few times. This chain uses TRBV14 with TRBJ1-4; the D gene is possibly TRBD1 (5 bases). V shed 4 bases and J shed 3 bases, with 12 bases lying between them. The CDR3 has 15 residues. The germline CDR1 and CDR2 sequences are SGHDN and FVKESK. The CDR3 reads CASSPGGLANEKLFF. Here the CDR3 DNA reads TGTGCCAGCAGCCCCGGGGGTTTGGCTAATGAAAAACTGTTTTTT.

The chain is built from TRBV27 and TRBJ2-7; maybe TRBD1 (7 bases). The V end was cut by 0 bases, the J end by 7 bases, with 22 bases between. From germline, CDR1 is MNHEY and CDR2 SMNVEV (reference sequence). The CDR3 length is 17 residues. CDR3: CASSLSASGGTRGEQYF. The CDR3 DNA reads as TGTGCCAGCAGTTTATCGGCGTCCGGCGGGACCAGGGGGGAGCAGTACTTC.

This CDR3 is CASRGTSGRNEQFF. The CDR3 bases are TGCGCCAGCAGGGGGACTAGCGGGAGGAATGAGCAGTTCTTC. The chain employs TRBV5-1 and TRBJ2-1; 15 bases agree with TRBD2. The germline V gene encodes CDR1 SGHRS and CDR2 YFSETQ. The ends lost 5 bases at V and 7 bases at J; junction bases unmatched: 1. The CDR3 runs 14 residues.

This clonotype was seen only a few times. The chain employs TRBV20-1 and TRBJ1-2, with 10 bases lining up with TRBD1. The ends lost 5 bases at V and 7 bases at J; junction bases unmatched: 4. This CDR3 has 12 residues. Germline CDR1 DFQATT, CDR2 SNEGSKA (reference sequence). CDR3 amino acids: CSAPTGGRGYTF. DNA for the CDR3: TGCAGTGCTCCGACAGGGGGCCGTGGCTACACCTTC.

This clonotype was observed many times. The V call is TRBV24-1, the J call TRBJ2-1, with 10 bases identical to TRBD2. Germline lookup yields CDR1 KGHDR and CDR2 SFDVKD. V was pared by 9 bases and J by 4 bases, with 11 bases of the junction left unmatched. The CDR3 is made up of 16 amino acids. In DNA, the CDR3 is TGTGCCACCGCTGCAGGGCCGGGACTAGCGTACAATGAGCAGTTCTTC. Residues: CATAAGPGLAYNEQFF.

This chain joins TRBV15 and TRBJ1-5, with TRBD1 matching over 8 bases. V gave up 6 bases and J gave up 4 bases; unmatched junction bases: 2. The CDR3 covers 13 residues. Germline V lookup: CDR1 LNHNV, CDR2 YYDKDF (reference sequence). CDR3 residues: CATSRTGNQPQHF. The DNA for the CDR3 is TGTGCCACCAGTAGGACAGGGAATCAGCCCCAGCATTTT.

The table lists this clonotype with many counts. V is TRBV2 and J is TRBJ1-2, with TRBD1 identical over 7 bases. Trimming at V came to 6 bases and at J to 5 bases, leaving 9 bases not matched to a gene. CDR1 is SNHLY and CDR2 is FYNNEI in the germline V gene. This CDR3 is 14 amino acids long. Here the CDR3 DNA reads TGTGCCAGCAGCCCTACAGGGGCCGGGTATGGCTACACCTTC. Translating gives CASSPTGAGYGYTF.

This clonotype turned up a few times. V usage is TRBV12-3 or TRBV12-4 and J usage is TRBJ2-3, with D perhaps matching TRBD2 (6 bases). The V end was cut by 5 bases, the J end by 4 bases, with 16 bases between. CDR3 length: 15 residues. CDR3 DNA sequence: TGTGCCAGCAGTATCGGGACTCTCAAGGCAGATACGCAGTATTTT. Protein sequence: CASSIGTLKADTQYF.

Of note for this clonotype: The junction and the germline gene differ at one end; a read error may be behind it. The chain has TRBV7-9 and TRBJ2-1; TRBD2 matches 15 bases. The V gene's germline CDR1 is SEHNR and CDR2 FQNEAQ (reference sequence). This CDR3 region has 22 residues. This CDR3 is CASSLGTSGRADTLSSYNEQLF. CDR3 sequence (DNA): TGTGCCAGCAGCTTAGGGACTAGCGGGAGGGCCGATACACTGAGCTCCTACAATGAGCAGCTCTTC.

This clonotype was found many times. The gene calls are TRBV28 and TRBJ1-3; D remains unclear. Looked up from germline, CDR1 is MDHEN and CDR2 is SYDVKM. CDR3 length: 16 residues. V was cut by 7 bases and J by 0 bases, with 16 bases left in between. The CDR3: CASTEGFLVSGNTIYF. In DNA, the CDR3 is TGTGCCAGCACGGAGGGATTTCTGGTCTCTGGAAACACCATATATTTT.

This clonotype was seen ten or more times. CDR3 DNA sequence: TGCGCCAGCAGCTTGGCGGGGACAGGGACATCCGAGCAGTACTTC. This encodes CASSLAGTGTSEQYF. The chain carries TRBV5-1 and TRBJ2-7; TRBD1 agrees at 9 bases. The CDR3 is made up of 15 amino acids. V shed 0 bases and J 6 bases; nucleotides not matched to a gene: 7. Looked up from germline, CDR1 is SGHRS and CDR2 is YFSETQ.

This clonotype was detected many times. The chain combines TRBV6-1 with TRBJ1-5; TRBD1 matches 11 bases. The germline gives CDR1 MNHNS, CDR2 SASEGT. The V gene end was trimmed by 7 bases and the J gene end by 7 bases; junction bases not matched to a gene: 18. This CDR3 has 18 residues. The CDR3 loop reads CASILSATGTGGGQPQHF. In DNA form, the CDR3 reads TGTGCCAGCATTCTTTCCGCAACCGGGACAGGGGGTGGGCAGCCCCAGCATTTT.

This clonotype was counted only a few times. The chain combines TRBV2 with TRBJ1-5; D is possibly TRBD1 (5 bases). V shed 4 bases and J shed 1 base, with 8 bases lying between them. CDR1 SNHLY and CDR2 FYNNEI come from the germline V gene. The CDR3 consists of 14 residues. CDR3 nucleotide sequence: TGTGCCAGCAGTGTCTGGACAAGCAATCAGCCCCAGCATTTT. This codes for CASSVWTSNQPQHF. The full variable domain, rest sourced from reference TRBV2 and TRBJ1-5, is EPEVTQTPSHQVTQMGQEVILRCVPISNHLYFYWYRQILGQKVEFLVSFYNNEISEKSEIFDDQFSVERPDGSNFTLKIRSTKLEDSAMYFCASSVWTSNQPQHFGDGTRLSIL.

This clonotype was seen at least ten times. The conserved closing phenylalanine or tryptophan is absent in this CDR3, likely reflecting a read error. The gene calls are TRBV2 and TRBJ1-1; TRBD1 might be the D (6 bases). This CDR3 is 11 amino acids long. With 8 bases removed from V and 5 bases from J, the gap between germline ends came to 9 bases. Germline V gene data show CDR1 as SNHLY and CDR2 as FYNNEI. Written as DNA, the CDR3 is TGTGCCAGCGCAGGGGCTACTGAAGCTTTCCTT. Translating gives CASAGATEAFL.

This CDR3 reads CASSFNAGFLANEQFF. The CDR3 DNA sequence: TGTGCCAGCAGTTTCAACGCAGGGTTCTTGGCTAATGAGCAGTTCTTC. The rearrangement links TRBV28 to TRBJ2-1, with D perhaps matching TRBD1 (5 bases). V shed 3 bases and J shed 7 bases, with 19 bases lying between them. The length of the CDR3 is 16 residues. CDR1 MDHEN and CDR2 SYDVKM come from the germline V gene.

This clonotype was counted only a few times. The chain combines TRBV19 with TRBJ2-7, with D unclear. The germline gives CDR1 LNHDA, CDR2 SQIVND (reference sequence). The CDR3 extends over 13 amino acids. Between the trimmed V and J ends, which lost 7 bases and 3 bases, there was a span of 13 bases. The DNA for the CDR3 is TGTGCCAGTACCCCGGGTCCACTCTACGAGCAGTACTTC. It encodes CASTPGPLYEQYF.

This clonotype was detected only a few times. The genes are TRBV28 and TRBJ2-3, with 7 bases aligning to TRBD2. CDR1 is MDHEN, CDR2 SYDVKM, per germline. Trimming cost V 2 bases and J 1 base; bases outside gene matches: 6. The CDR3 has 16 residues. The DNA for the CDR3 is TGTGCCAGCAGTTTAGTCGCTAGCGGAGGCACAGATACGCAGTATTTT. It translates to CASSLVASGGTDTQYF.